Below, one T cell receptor (beta chain) is given with its context. Reverse transcription used about 0.45 to 1 ug RNA and random hexamers. TCRdb recomputed calls from the immunoSEQ multiplex PCR reads with MiXCR, one row per CDR3 protein. The data contain 150,000 or so distinct CDR3 sequences, around 95% of them singletons. The sample originates from a study of CD8 T cells in Susac syndrome. The clonotype was recovered from a human donor with multiple sclerosis. The sequenced sample was CD8+ T cells from PBMCs.

CDR3 amino acids: CASIRDRPGSGFGDTQYF. CDR3 sequence (DNA): TGTGCCAGCATAAGAGACAGACCCGGGTCGGGGTTTGGAGATACGCAGTATTTT. The chain joins TRBV27 to TRBJ2-3; D might be TRBD1 or TRBD2, each matching 5 bases. The CDR3 consists of 18 residues. CDR1 and CDR2 (germline): MNHEY, SMNVEV (reference sequence). V lost 7 bases and J lost 5, with 28 bases in between.